This TCR beta chain was recorded in a study of early T cells in non-severe SARS-CoV-2 infection. Study context: It was bulk RNA from unsorted whole blood that was sequenced, and the chains were unpaired.

Overall study results and limits: CD4 and private specificities were missed by VDJdb matching, which favored anti-spike CD8 responses.

This clonotype has a handful of counts. The antigen is not known. cDNA molecules, individually, were tagged with unique molecular identifiers. TCRdb processed the 5' RACE reads anew with MiXCR; each CDR3 protein has one entry. This repertoire shows about 64,000 distinct CDR3 sequences, just under 5% found once; its top ten account for approximately 4.9%. The CDR3 runs to 16 residues. The ends lost 5 bases at V and 6 bases at J; junction bases unmatched: 11. Germline V gives CDR1 DFQATT, CDR2 SNEGSKA (reference sequence). Sequenced: whole blood. This TCR was recovered from an adult who was a healthcare worker with PCR-confirmed SARS-CoV-2 infection or an uninfected control (not recorded which). The rearrangement joins TRBV20-1 to TRBJ1-6; 9 bases match TRBD1. The DNA of the CDR3 is TGCAGTGCTCGACATTTACAGGGGGCGGGTAATTCACCCCTCCACTTT. It yields the protein CSARHLQGAGNSPLHF.